What follows is one TCR beta chain and its context. Its antigen is undetermined. V trimming: 2 bases; J trimming: 8 bases; junction bases outside the gene matches: 5. CDR1 MDHEN and CDR2 SYDVKM come from the germline V gene. The CDR3 length is 13 residues. The data derive from a study of metastatic and nonmetastatic thyroid tumors. Study-level background: The study looked at repertoires side by side in blood and in tumor or nodule tissue from malignant and benign thyroid patients.

Original analysis: The study took CDR3 differences across clinicopathological groups and made a distant-metastasis classifier for papillary thyroid cancer from them. TCRdb re-called the PCR reads via MiXCR. Clone size and V and J calls follow TCRdb, not the original study. The table lists several thousand clones, almost 30% of them singletons. Study-wide points: Reported TCR beta diversity, measured in blood and tumor, was significantly higher for malignant thyroid tumors than for benign nodules.

Treatment of any kind had been given to no patient before thyroid surgery. The origin of this receptor is a female donor with papillary thyroid cancer or a benign thyroid nodule (not recorded which). Some clones in this sample may be carry-over from other donors' samples. Material: tumor tissue. The chain has TRBV28 and TRBJ1-2, with TRBD1 matching over 7 bases. The CDR3 here is CASSLIQGQGYTF. CDR3 in DNA: TGTGCCAGCAGTTTAATACAGGGGCAGGGCTACACCTTC.